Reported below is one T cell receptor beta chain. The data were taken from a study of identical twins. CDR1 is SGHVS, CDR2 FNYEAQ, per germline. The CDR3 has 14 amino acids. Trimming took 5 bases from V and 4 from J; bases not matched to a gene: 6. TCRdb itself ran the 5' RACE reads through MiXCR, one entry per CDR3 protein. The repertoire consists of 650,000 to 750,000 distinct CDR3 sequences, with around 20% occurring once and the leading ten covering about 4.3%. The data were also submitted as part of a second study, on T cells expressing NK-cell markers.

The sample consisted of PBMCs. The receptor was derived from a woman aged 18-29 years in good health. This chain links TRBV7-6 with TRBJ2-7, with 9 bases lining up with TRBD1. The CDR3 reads CASSQDGTGYEQYF. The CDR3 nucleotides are TGTGCCAGCAGCCAGGACGGGACAGGGTACGAGCAGTACTTC.